The clone carrying this TCR beta chain was detected a few times. The antigen remains unidentified. These data are taken from a study of post-analysis software for immune sequencing data. Study as a whole: In terms of disease course, relapsing-remitting, secondary progressive and progressive-relapsing multiple sclerosis were included. General study results and limits: Multiple sclerosis patients showed significantly lower normalized Chao1 diversity than controls did.

Sequencing libraries made from TCR beta cDNA carried unique molecular identifiers. About half a million cDNA molecules were recovered from an input of about 1 to 10 million T cells. TCRdb processed the PCR reads anew with MiXCR; each CDR3 protein has one entry. The sample lists about 820,000 distinct CDR3 sequences; approximately 50% were seen once. The sequenced sample consisted of blood. The receptor's source is a girl aged 10 to 17 with multiple sclerosis.

CDR3 sequence (DNA): TGTGCCAGCATCGGACTAGCGGGGGGGTGGGAGCAGTTCTTC. Translation: CASIGLAGGWEQFF. This chain connects TRBV6-5 to TRBJ2-1; 15 positions match TRBD2. Germline assignment: CDR1 MNHEY and CDR2 SVGAGI. V lost 7 bases, J lost 10 bases, and 5 bases stayed unmatched. The CDR3 is 14 residues long.